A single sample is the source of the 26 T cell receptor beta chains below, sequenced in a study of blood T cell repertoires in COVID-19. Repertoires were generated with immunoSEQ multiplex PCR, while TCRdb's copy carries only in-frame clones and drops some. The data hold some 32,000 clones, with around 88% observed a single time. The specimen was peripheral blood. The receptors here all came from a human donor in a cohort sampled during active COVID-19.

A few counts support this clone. CDR3 in amino acids: CAWTRTGRSGANVLTF. CDR3 DNA sequence: TGTGCCTGGACTCGGACAGGGCGGTCTGGGGCCAACGTCCTGACTTTC. The chain couples TRBV30 to TRBJ2-6; the match to TRBD1 covers 8 bases. The CDR3 covers 16 residues. Germline V lookup: CDR1 GTSNPN, CDR2 SVGIG (reference sequence). V shed 4 bases and J 1 base; nucleotides not matched to a gene: 6.

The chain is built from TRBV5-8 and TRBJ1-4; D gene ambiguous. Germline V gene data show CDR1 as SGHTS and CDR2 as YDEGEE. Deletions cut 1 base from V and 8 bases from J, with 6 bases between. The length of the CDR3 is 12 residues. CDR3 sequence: CASSLREEKLFF. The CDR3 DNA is TGTGCCAGCAGCTTGCGAGAAGAAAAACTGTTTTTT.

The CDR3 DNA follows: TGTGCCAGCAGTGAAGAGAGCGCCGACGGCTACACCTTC. Encoded protein: CASSEESADGYTF. The rearrangement links TRBV6-1 to TRBJ1-2; D is unresolved. Germline-derived CDR1 and CDR2 are MNHNS and SASEGT. V lost 1 base and J lost 8, with 11 bases in between. CDR3 length: 13 amino acids.

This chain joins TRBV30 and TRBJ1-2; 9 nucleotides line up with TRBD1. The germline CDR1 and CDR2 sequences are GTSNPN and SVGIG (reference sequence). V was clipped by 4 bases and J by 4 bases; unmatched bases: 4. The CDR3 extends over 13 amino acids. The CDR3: CAWKGQGFYGYTF. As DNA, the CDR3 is TGTGCCTGGAAGGGACAGGGTTTCTATGGCTACACCTTC.

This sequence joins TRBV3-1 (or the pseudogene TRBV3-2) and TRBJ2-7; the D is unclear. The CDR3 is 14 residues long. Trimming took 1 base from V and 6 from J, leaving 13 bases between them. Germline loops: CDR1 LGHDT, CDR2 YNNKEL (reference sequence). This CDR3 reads CASSQGLGLLEQYF. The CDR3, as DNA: TGTGCCAGCAGCCAAGGGCTGGGCCTGCTCGAGCAGTACTTC.

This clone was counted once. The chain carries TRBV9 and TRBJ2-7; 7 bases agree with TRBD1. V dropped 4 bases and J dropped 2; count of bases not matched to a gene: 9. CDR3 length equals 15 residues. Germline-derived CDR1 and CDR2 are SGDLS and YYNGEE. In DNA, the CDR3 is TGTGCCAGCAGCAGTTCCCTAGGGACAGCCTACGAGCAGTACTTC. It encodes CASSSSLGTAYEQYF.

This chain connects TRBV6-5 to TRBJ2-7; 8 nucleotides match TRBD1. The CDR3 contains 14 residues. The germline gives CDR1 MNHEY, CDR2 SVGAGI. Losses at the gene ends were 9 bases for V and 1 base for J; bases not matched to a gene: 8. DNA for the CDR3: TGTGCCAGTCTTGACAGGGGCGCTTCCTACGAGCAGTACTTC. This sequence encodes CASLDRGASYEQYF.

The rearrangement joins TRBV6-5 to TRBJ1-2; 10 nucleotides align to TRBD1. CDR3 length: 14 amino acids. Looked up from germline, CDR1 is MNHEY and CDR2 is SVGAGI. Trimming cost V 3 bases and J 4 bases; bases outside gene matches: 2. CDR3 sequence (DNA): TGTGCCAGCAGTTATGGGGACAGGGGCTATGGCTACACCTTC. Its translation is CASSYGDRGYGYTF.

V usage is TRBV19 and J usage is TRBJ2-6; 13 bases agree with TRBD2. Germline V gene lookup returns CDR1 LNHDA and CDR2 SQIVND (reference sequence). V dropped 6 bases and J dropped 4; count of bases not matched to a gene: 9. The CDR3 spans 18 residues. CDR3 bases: TGTGCCAGTAGGCGGACTAGCGGGGGCCAAGCGGGGGCCAACGTCCTGACTTTC. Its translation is CASRRTSGGQAGANVLTF.

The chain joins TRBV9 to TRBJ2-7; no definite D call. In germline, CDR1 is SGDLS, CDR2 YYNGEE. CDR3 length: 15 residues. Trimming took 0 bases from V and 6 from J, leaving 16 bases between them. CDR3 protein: CASSVASGPRSEQYF. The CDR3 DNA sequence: TGTGCCAGCAGCGTAGCCTCGGGTCCCAGATCCGAGCAGTACTTC.

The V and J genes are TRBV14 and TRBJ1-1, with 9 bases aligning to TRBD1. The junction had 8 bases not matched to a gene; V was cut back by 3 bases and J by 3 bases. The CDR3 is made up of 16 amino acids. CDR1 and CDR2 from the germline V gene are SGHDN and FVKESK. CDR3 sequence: CASSQKQGAGDTEAFF. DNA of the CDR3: TGTGCCAGCAGCCAGAAACAGGGGGCGGGGGACACTGAAGCTTTCTTT. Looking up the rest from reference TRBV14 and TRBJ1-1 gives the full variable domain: EAGVTQFPSHSVIEKGQTVTLRCDPISGHDNLYWYRRVMGKEIKFLLHFVKESKQDESGMPNNRFLAERTGGTYSTLKVQPAELEDSGVYFCASSQKQGAGDTEAFFGQGTRLTVV.

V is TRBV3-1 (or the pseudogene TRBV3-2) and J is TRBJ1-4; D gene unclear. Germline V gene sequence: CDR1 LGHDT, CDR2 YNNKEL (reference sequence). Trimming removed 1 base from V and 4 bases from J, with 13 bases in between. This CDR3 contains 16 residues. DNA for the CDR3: TGTGCCAGCAGCCAAGGGGTCTTAGAGGGTAATGAAAAACTGTTTTTT. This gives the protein CASSQGVLEGNEKLFF.

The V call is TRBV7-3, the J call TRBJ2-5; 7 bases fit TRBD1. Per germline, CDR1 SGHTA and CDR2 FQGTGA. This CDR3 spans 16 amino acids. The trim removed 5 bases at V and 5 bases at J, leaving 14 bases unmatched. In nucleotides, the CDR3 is TGTGCCAGCAGCCCTAGGGGTTGGGACAGCGGCGAGACCCAGTACTTC. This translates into CASSPRGWDSGETQYF.

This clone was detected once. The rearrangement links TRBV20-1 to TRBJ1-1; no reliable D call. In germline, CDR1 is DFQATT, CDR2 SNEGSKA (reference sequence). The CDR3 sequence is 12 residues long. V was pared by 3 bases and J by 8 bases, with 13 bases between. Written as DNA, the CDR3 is TGCAGTGCTAGTAGGAGGGCAGCGGAAGCTTTCTTT. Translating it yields CSASRRAAEAFF.

CDR3 loop: CASSRDREAEAFF. The CDR3 DNA follows: TGTGCCAGCAGCCGGGACAGGGAAGCTGAAGCTTTCTTT. This chain joins TRBV13 and TRBJ1-1; 9 bases map to TRBD1. The J segment lost 6 bases and the V segment lost 5 bases, leaving 4 bases of the junction unmatched. Per germline, CDR1 PRHDT and CDR2 FYEKMQ (reference sequence). The CDR3 totals 13 residues.

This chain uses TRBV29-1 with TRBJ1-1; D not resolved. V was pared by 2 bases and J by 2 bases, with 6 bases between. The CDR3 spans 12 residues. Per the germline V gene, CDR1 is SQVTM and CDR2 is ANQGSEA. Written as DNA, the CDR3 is TGCAGCGTTGAAAACTTCAACACTGAAGCTTTCTTT. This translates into CSVENFNTEAFF.

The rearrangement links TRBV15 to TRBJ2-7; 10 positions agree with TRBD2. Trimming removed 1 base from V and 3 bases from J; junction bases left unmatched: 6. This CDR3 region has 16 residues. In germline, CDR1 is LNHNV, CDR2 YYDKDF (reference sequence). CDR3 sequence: CATSRGGASGGYEQYF. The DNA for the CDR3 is TGTGCCACCAGCAGAGGGGGGGCTAGCGGGGGCTACGAGCAGTACTTC.

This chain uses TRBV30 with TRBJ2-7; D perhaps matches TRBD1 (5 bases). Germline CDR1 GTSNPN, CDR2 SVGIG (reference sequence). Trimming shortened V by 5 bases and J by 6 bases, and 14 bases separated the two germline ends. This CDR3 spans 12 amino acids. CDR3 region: CAWSGFSGEQYF. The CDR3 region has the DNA TGTGCCTGGTCAGGGTTCTCTGGCGAGCAGTACTTC.

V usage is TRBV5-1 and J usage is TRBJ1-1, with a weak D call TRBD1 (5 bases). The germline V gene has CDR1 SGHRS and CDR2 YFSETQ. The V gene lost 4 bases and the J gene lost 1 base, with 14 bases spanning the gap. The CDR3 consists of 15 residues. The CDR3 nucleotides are TGCGCCAGCAGCCTGGGTGGGGGGGGGAACACTGAAGCTTTCTTT. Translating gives CASSLGGGGNTEAFF.

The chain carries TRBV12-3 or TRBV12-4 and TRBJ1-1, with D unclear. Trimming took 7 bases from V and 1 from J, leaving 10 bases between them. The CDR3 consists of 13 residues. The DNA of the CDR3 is TGTGCCAGCACTTGGACTGGGAACACTGAAGCTTTCTTT. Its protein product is CASTWTGNTEAFF.

The CDR3 DNA follows: TGTGCCAGCAGCGTGGATTGGACAAGGGGCACTGAAGCTTTCTTT. It yields the protein CASSVDWTRGTEAFF. The chain employs TRBV9 and TRBJ1-1, with TRBD1 as a possible D gene (5 bases). V was cut by 2 bases and J by 4 bases, with 15 bases left in between. This CDR3 is built from 15 residues. Germline V gives CDR1 SGDLS, CDR2 YYNGEE.

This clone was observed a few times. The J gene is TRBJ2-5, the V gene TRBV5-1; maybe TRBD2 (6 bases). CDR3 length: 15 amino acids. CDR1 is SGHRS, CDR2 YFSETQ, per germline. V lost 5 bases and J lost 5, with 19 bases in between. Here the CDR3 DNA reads TGCGCCAGCAGGTCCCGAGGAGCGGGTCGGGAGACCCAGTACTTC. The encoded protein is CASRSRGAGRETQYF. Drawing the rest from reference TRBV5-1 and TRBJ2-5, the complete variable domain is KAGVTQTPRYLIKTRGQQVTLSCSPISGHRSVSWYQQTPGQGLQFLFEYFSETQRNKGNFPGRFSGRQFSNSRSEMNVSTLELGDSALYLCASRSRGAGRETQYFGPGTRLLVL.

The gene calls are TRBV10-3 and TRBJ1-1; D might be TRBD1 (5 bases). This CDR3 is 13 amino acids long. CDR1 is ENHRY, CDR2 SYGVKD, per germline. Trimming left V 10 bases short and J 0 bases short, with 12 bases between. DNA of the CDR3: TGTGCCACCGGCCAGGGCCTGAACACTGAAGCTTTCTTT. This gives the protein CATGQGLNTEAFF.

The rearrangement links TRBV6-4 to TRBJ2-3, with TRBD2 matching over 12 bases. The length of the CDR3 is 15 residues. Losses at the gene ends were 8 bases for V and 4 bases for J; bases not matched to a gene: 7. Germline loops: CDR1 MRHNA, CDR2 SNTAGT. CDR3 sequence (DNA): TGTGCCAGCTCTCCTAGCGGGGGGGCCGCAGATACGCAGTATTTT. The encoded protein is CASSPSGGAADTQYF.

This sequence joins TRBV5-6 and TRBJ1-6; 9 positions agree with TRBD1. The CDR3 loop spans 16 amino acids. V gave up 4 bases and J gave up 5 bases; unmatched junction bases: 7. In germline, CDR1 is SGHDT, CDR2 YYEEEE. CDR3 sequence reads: CASSGGTGSDNSPLHF. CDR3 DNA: TGTGCCAGCAGCGGGGGGACAGGGTCGGATAATTCACCCCTCCACTTT.

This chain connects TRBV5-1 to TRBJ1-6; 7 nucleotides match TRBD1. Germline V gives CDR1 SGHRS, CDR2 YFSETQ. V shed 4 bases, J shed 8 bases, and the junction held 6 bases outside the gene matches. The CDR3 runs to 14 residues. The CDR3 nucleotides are TGCGCCAGCAGCGTTGACAGGGCTGATTCACCCCTCCACTTT. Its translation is CASSVDRADSPLHF.